The 16 T cell receptor beta chains reported below all come from one sample, sequenced in a study of blood T cell repertoires in COVID-19. Measured with immunoSEQ multiplex PCR; TCRdb has only the in-frame clones, and not every one. Seen here are about 69,000 clones, around 77% observed once, and the top ten hold approximately 15%. The specimen sequenced was peripheral blood. These receptors all stem from a man in his sixties with acute or convalescent COVID-19.

V and J are TRBV30 and TRBJ2-6; the D gene is possibly TRBD2 (5 bases). This CDR3 comprises 14 residues. Deletions cut 2 bases from V and 1 base from J, with 6 bases between. CDR1 GTSNPN and CDR2 SVGIG come from the germline V gene (reference sequence). The CDR3 nucleotides read TGTGCCTGGAGTCGGGATTCTGGGGCCAACGTCCTGACTTTC. Translation gives CAWSRDSGANVLTF.

J is TRBJ2-3 and V is TRBV29-1, with TRBD2 matching over 9 bases. V lost 3 bases and J lost 0; bases outside the gene matches: 7. The CDR3 is made up of 16 amino acids. Germline-derived CDR1 and CDR2 are SQVTM and ANQGSEA. Written as DNA, the CDR3 is TGCAGCGTTGACCCTGCTAGCGGGGCCAGCACAGATACGCAGTATTTT. Translated, it gives CSVDPASGASTDTQYF.

The chain couples TRBV18 to TRBJ2-7; 10 nucleotides align to TRBD1. CDR1 is KGHSH and CDR2 is LQKENI in the germline V gene. Trimming removed 6 bases from V and 5 bases from J; junction bases left unmatched: 10. The CDR3 runs to 15 residues. CDR3 bases: TGTGCCAGCTCTCGTGAATTTGGGACAGGGGACGAGCAGTACTTC. Amino acid sequence: CASSREFGTGDEQYF.

This chain links TRBV5-1 with TRBJ1-1, with 7 nucleotides matching TRBD1. There are 14 residues in the CDR3. V lost 4 bases and J lost 4; bases outside the gene matches: 7. Germline V gene lookup returns CDR1 SGHRS and CDR2 YFSETQ. The CDR3 DNA reads as TGCGCCAGCAGCACGGATGGGGACAGCACTGAAGCTTTCTTT. This codes for CASSTDGDSTEAFF.

The gene calls are TRBV21-1 and TRBJ1-1; the table's D gene call, TRBD1, was not cross checked with the DNA. TRBV21-1 corresponds to a pseudogene. CDR3 size: 17 residues. As DNA, the CDR3 is TGTGCCAGCAGCAAAGGGAACCCGACAGGGTGGAACACTGAAGCTTTCTTT. This codes for CASSKGNPTGWNTEAFF.

The chain employs TRBV15 and TRBJ2-7; 9 nucleotides agree with TRBD1. The V segment lost 3 bases and the J segment 4 bases; nucleotides outside the gene matches: 4. The CDR3 totals 14 residues. Germline values: CDR1 LNHNV, CDR2 YYDKDF (reference sequence). The CDR3 region is CATSRGTGYYEQYF. The CDR3 coding sequence is TGTGCCACCAGCAGGGGGACAGGGTATTACGAGCAGTACTTC.

This chain connects TRBV27 to TRBJ2-7, with D possibly matching TRBD1 (6 bases). Germline assignment: CDR1 MNHEY and CDR2 SMNVEV (reference sequence). Trimming shortened V by 7 bases and J by 6 bases, and 19 bases separated the two germline ends. CDR3 size: 14 residues. The CDR3 loop is CASTLRPGAGEQYF. Written as DNA, the CDR3 is TGTGCCAGCACCCTTCGCCCAGGGGCCGGCGAGCAGTACTTC.

The rearrangement links TRBV6-4 to TRBJ2-7, with D tentatively TRBD2 (6 bases). Germline CDR1 and CDR2: MRHNA and SNTAGT. The CDR3 is 16 residues long. The V end was cut by 3 bases, the J end by 4 bases, with 19 bases between. The chain's CDR3 is CASSDTIPRRVYEQYF. The CDR3 DNA follows: TGTGCCAGCAGTGATACGATACCCCGGAGGGTGTACGAGCAGTACTTC.

The chain has TRBV5-6 and TRBJ1-2; D not certain. CDR1 SGHDT and CDR2 YYEEEE come from the germline V gene. The V gene lost 4 bases and the J gene lost 2 bases, with 18 bases spanning the gap. CDR3 length equals 16 residues. This CDR3 is CASSGTRKTLNYGYTF. The CDR3 nucleotides read TGTGCCAGCAGCGGAACAAGAAAGACTCTAAACTATGGCTACACCTTC.

This clone is a singleton in its sample. The chain uses TRBV5-1 and TRBJ1-2; D is possibly TRBD1 (6 bases). CDR1 SGHRS and CDR2 YFSETQ come from the germline V gene. CDR3 length: 12 amino acids. Trimming removed 5 bases at V and 6 bases at J, with 11 bases between. The CDR3 DNA is TGCGCCAGCAGACAGGGCTACGATGGCTACACCTTC. This encodes CASRQGYDGYTF.

This clone was counted once. CDR3 sequence: CASSDSTGKFSNQPQHF. CDR3 sequence (DNA): TGTGCCAGCAGTGACTCGACCGGGAAGTTTAGCAATCAGCCCCAGCATTTT. J is TRBJ1-5 and V is TRBV6-4; D is ambiguous. The CDR3 sequence is 17 residues long. Trimming took 0 bases from V and 0 from J, leaving 12 bases between them. CDR1 and CDR2 from the germline V gene are MRHNA and SNTAGT.

Only a few counts were recorded for this clone. The chain links TRBV5-4 to TRBJ2-7, with unresolved D. From germline, CDR1 is SGHNT and CDR2 YYREEE (reference sequence). V shed 4 bases and J shed 0 bases, with 11 bases lying between them. The CDR3 covers 14 residues. The CDR3 DNA follows: TGTGCCAGCAGCCCATACACCAGCTCCTACGAGCAGTACTTC. Translating it yields CASSPYTSSYEQYF.

The V and J genes are TRBV6-1 and TRBJ1-1; 11 bases line up with TRBD1. J was trimmed by 3 bases and V by 5 bases; bases with no gene match: 8. The germline V gene has CDR1 MNHNS and CDR2 SASEGT. The CDR3 has 16 amino acids. The CDR3 DNA reads as TGTGCCAGCAGTCAAGGACAGGGGGCTGTGGACACTGAAGCTTTCTTT. This gives the protein CASSQGQGAVDTEAFF.

The V and J genes are TRBV15 and TRBJ2-5; 10 positions agree with TRBD2. V lost 1 base to trimming and J lost 5 bases; unmatched junction nucleotides: 4. The CDR3 sequence is 15 residues long. In germline, CDR1 is LNHNV, CDR2 YYDKDF (reference sequence). The CDR3 DNA reads TGTGCCACCAGCAGAGCGCTAGCGGGGGTGGAGACCCAGTACTTC. Translating gives CATSRALAGVETQYF.

The chain combines TRBV5-1 with TRBJ1-4; 7 positions match TRBD1. J gave up 4 bases and V 3 bases, and 6 bases lay outside the gene matches. The CDR3 is made up of 15 amino acids. Looked up from germline, CDR1 is SGHRS and CDR2 is YFSETQ. CDR3 loop: CASSSTGSNNEKLFF. The CDR3 nucleotides are TGCGCCAGCAGCTCGACAGGGAGTAATAATGAAAAACTGTTTTTT.

The gene calls are TRBV28 and TRBJ1-5; the D gene is possibly TRBD1 (5 bases). Germline CDR1 is MDHEN and CDR2 is SYDVKM. With 6 bases removed from V and 4 bases from J, the gap between germline ends came to 16 bases. The CDR3 runs to 15 residues. In DNA form, the CDR3 reads TGTGCCAGCAGGCCGACCGGGGGAGGAAATCAGCCCCAGCATTTT. Its protein is CASRPTGGGNQPQHF.